A single sample gave rise to the 30 T cell receptor beta chains below, sequenced in a study of T cell repertoires and HLA-DP antigens. Sequencing was performed with immunoSEQ multiplex PCR; in TCRdb, only in-frame clones are kept and a portion is missing. Of about 89,000 clones in the sample, around 86% were seen once. Which antigens these TCRs recognize remains unknown. Sequencing was carried out using CD4+ T cells from PBMCs. Every receptor here comes from a man aged 45 to 65 in good health and CMV-seronegative.

The chain is built from TRBV6-1 and TRBJ2-7, with TRBD1 matching over 9 bases. The V gene's germline CDR1 is MNHNS and CDR2 SASEGT. J was trimmed by 3 bases and V by 7 bases; bases with no gene match: 7. The CDR3 contains 14 residues. The CDR3 reads CASTPGQGVYEQYF. The CDR3 DNA follows: TGTGCCAGCACTCCGGGACAGGGTGTCTACGAGCAGTACTTC.

V gene TRBV18 combines with J gene TRBJ2-7; TRBD2 matches 8 bases. The V segment lost 2 bases and the J segment 0 bases; nucleotides outside the gene matches: 6. The CDR3 extends over 16 amino acids. Germline values: CDR1 KGHSH, CDR2 LQKENI. Here the CDR3 DNA reads TGTGCCAGCTCACCAGGGGTAGCGGGGAACTCCTACGAGCAGTACTTC. Protein product: CASSPGVAGNSYEQYF.

The chain employs TRBV15 and TRBJ2-5; 9 bases map to TRBD1. The junction had 7 bases not matched to a gene; V was cut back by 0 bases and J by 5 bases. Germline V CDR1 and CDR2: LNHNV, YYDKDF (reference sequence). The CDR3 loop spans 16 amino acids. In DNA, the CDR3 is TGTGCCACCAGCAGAGATAGGGACAGGGTTGGGGAGACCCAGTACTTC. Protein sequence: CATSRDRDRVGETQYF.

The chain has TRBV29-1 and TRBJ2-3; D uncertain. The CDR3 extends over 14 amino acids. The V end was cut by 0 bases, the J end by 11 bases, with 18 bases between. Germline loops: CDR1 SQVTM, CDR2 ANQGSEA. CDR3: CSVEDGNGQMKQYF. DNA for the CDR3: TGCAGCGTTGAAGACGGAAACGGTCAGATGAAGCAGTATTTT.

V and J are TRBV4-1 and TRBJ1-4; D unresolved. Germline CDR1 is MGHRA and CDR2 is YSYEKL. The CDR3 consists of 15 residues. V was shortened by 1 base and J by 3 bases, with 9 bases between the two germline ends. CDR3 protein: CASSQGGPPNEKLFF. As DNA, the CDR3 is TGCGCCAGCAGCCAAGGAGGCCCGCCTAATGAAAAACTGTTTTTT.

The rearrangement joins TRBV9 to TRBJ1-6; D possibly corresponds to TRBD1 (5 bases). Germline assignment: CDR1 SGDLS and CDR2 YYNGEE. The CDR3 has 14 residues. Trimming took 4 bases from V and 9 from J, leaving 14 bases between them. The CDR3 bases are TGTGCCAGCAGCTCCGGGGCAGTCAGTTCACCCCTCCACTTT. Translated: CASSSGAVSSPLHF.

The chain couples TRBV5-1 to TRBJ2-2; weak D call: TRBD2 (5 bases). Germline V gene data show CDR1 as SGHRS and CDR2 as YFSETQ. With 2 bases removed from V and 3 bases from J, the gap between germline ends came to 5 bases. This CDR3 has 13 amino acids. Here the CDR3 DNA reads TGCGCCAGCAGCTTTAGCGACACCGGGGAGCTGTTTTTT. Protein: CASSFSDTGELFF.

The CDR3 sequence is CASSPIQGSYEQYF. As DNA, the CDR3 is TGTGCCAGCTCACCAATTCAGGGAAGCTACGAGCAGTACTTC. The V call is TRBV18, the J call TRBJ2-7; maybe TRBD1 (5 bases). The V end lost 2 bases, the J end lost 3 bases, and 11 bases lay between the germline ends. The CDR3 runs to 14 residues. The germline V gene encodes CDR1 KGHSH and CDR2 LQKENI.

V and J are TRBV7-2 and TRBJ2-7; 7 positions match TRBD1. The CDR3 consists of 16 residues. J was trimmed by 5 bases and V by 0 bases; bases with no gene match: 10. Germline V gene data show CDR1 as SGHTA and CDR2 as FQGNSA. The CDR3 coding sequence is TGTGCCAGCAGCTTAGCAGGGGCCGGGACAGTACACGAGCAGTACTTC. It is translated as CASSLAGAGTVHEQYF.

The chain links TRBV5-4 to TRBJ1-1; D gene uncertain. This CDR3 is built from 13 residues. Germline CDR1 SGHNT, CDR2 YYREEE (reference sequence). Trimming removed 5 bases at V and 0 bases at J, with 8 bases between. CDR3 sequence reads: CASSRELNTEAFF. The CDR3 region has the DNA TGTGCCAGCAGTAGAGAGTTGAACACTGAAGCTTTCTTT.

This chain links TRBV7-8 with TRBJ2-2; tentative D call: TRBD2 (6 bases). V was pared by 7 bases and J by 6 bases, with 21 bases between. Germline CDR1 is SGHVS and CDR2 is FQNEAQ. This CDR3 is built from 16 residues. The CDR3 coding sequence is TGTGCCAGCACCCTAACCGGAGGGAGAGGCGCCGGGGAGCTGTTTTTT. This gives the protein CASTLTGGRGAGELFF.

The J gene is TRBJ1-1, the V gene TRBV30; no clear D. Trimming took 4 bases from V and 2 from J, leaving 5 bases between them. CDR1 and CDR2 (germline): GTSNPN, SVGIG (reference sequence). This CDR3 has 11 amino acids. The CDR3 coding sequence is TGTGCCTGGAACTTTAACACTGAAGCTTTCTTT. Protein sequence: CAWNFNTEAFF.

About this clone: Sequence at one end of the junction differs from germline and may be a read error. The gene calls are TRBV7-7 and TRBJ1-3; D ambiguous. The CDR3 runs 13 residues. CDR1 is SSHAT and CDR2 is FNYEAQ in the germline V gene (reference sequence). CDR3 protein: CASSYSSGNTIYF. Here the CDR3 DNA reads TGTGCTAGCAGCTATAGCTCTGGAAACACCATATATTTT.

The chain couples TRBV11-2 to TRBJ2-1; TRBD2 is a possible D gene (6 bases). The CDR3 totals 17 residues. Per germline, CDR1 SGHAT and CDR2 FQNNGV. Trimming took off 2 bases at V and 2 bases at J, with 16 bases between the two ends. DNA of the CDR3: TGTGCCAGCAGCTTATTCTTGACTAGTATCACCTACAATGAGCAGTTCTTC. Protein: CASSLFLTSITYNEQFF.

The gene calls are TRBV19 and TRBJ2-1, with 13 bases that match TRBD2. V lost 4 bases to trimming and J lost 5 bases; unmatched junction nucleotides: 5. The V gene's germline CDR1 is LNHDA and CDR2 SQIVND (reference sequence). The CDR3 loop spans 16 amino acids. The DNA of the CDR3 is TGTGCCAGTAGTAAGAGACTAGCGGGAGGTAACAATGAGCAGTTCTTC. This gives the protein CASSKRLAGGNNEQFF.

Only a few counts were recorded for this clone. V and J are TRBV6-6 and TRBJ1-2; TRBD1 matches at 10 bases. CDR3 length: 14 amino acids. V lost 6 bases to trimming and J lost 8 bases; unmatched junction nucleotides: 9. Germline V lookup: CDR1 MNHNY, CDR2 SVGAGI (reference sequence). Written as DNA, the CDR3 is TGTGCCAGCAGAATGACCGGGACAGGGGACGGCTACACCTTC. Residues: CASRMTGTGDGYTF.

Written as DNA, the CDR3 is TGTGCCAGCAGCAAAAAGGGACAGGGGAGTTCACCCCTCCACTTT. The encoded protein is CASSKKGQGSSPLHF. The V call is TRBV21-1, the J call TRBJ1-6; the listed D gene, TRBD1, was not tested against the DNA. TRBV21-1 is a pseudogene locus. The CDR3 is made up of 15 amino acids.

The chain recombines TRBV6-9 with TRBJ1-5; TRBD1 is a possible D gene (6 bases). Trimming removed 6 bases at V and 9 bases at J, with 27 bases between. Germline V lookup: CDR1 MNHGY, CDR2 SVAAGI. The CDR3 runs 17 residues. CDR3 in DNA: TGTGCCAGCAGATTTATTAATCAGGACAGTGCAAGGCGGCCCCAGCATTTT. This translates into CASRFINQDSARRPQHF.

This rearrangement joins TRBV2 to TRBJ1-4; D is undetermined. The V gene's germline CDR1 is SNHLY and CDR2 FYNNEI. This CDR3 region has 14 residues. Trimming cost V 4 bases and J 0 bases, with 6 bases left between them. CDR3 sequence (DNA): TGTGCCAGCAGTGTCATTGCAACTAATGAAAAACTGTTTTTT. It codes for CASSVIATNEKLFF.

This clone occurred a few times. The chain couples TRBV19 to TRBJ1-3; D possibly corresponds to TRBD1 (6 bases). The CDR3 length is 15 residues. Germline V lookup: CDR1 LNHDA, CDR2 SQIVND (reference sequence). Deletions cut 5 bases from V and 2 bases from J, with 13 bases between. As DNA, the CDR3 is TGTGCCAGTAGTCCAAAGACAGGAGCTGGAAACACCATATATTTT. Translating gives CASSPKTGAGNTIYF.

The chain employs TRBV6-5 and TRBJ2-3; D gene uncertain. The CDR3 loop spans 15 amino acids. CDR1 MNHEY and CDR2 SVGAGI come from the germline V gene. V was shortened by 0 bases and J by 8 bases, with 15 bases between the two germline ends. The CDR3 region is CASSYSSIAMVTQYF. The CDR3 DNA sequence: TGTGCCAGCAGTTACTCATCCATCGCAATGGTTACGCAGTATTTT.

This chain joins TRBV19 and TRBJ2-7; 7 nucleotides line up with TRBD1. The CDR3 covers 13 residues. The V gene end was trimmed by 4 bases and the J gene end by 1 base; junction bases not matched to a gene: 1. Germline V gene lookup returns CDR1 LNHDA and CDR2 SQIVND (reference sequence). The CDR3 region is CASSTDRSYEQYF. The CDR3 DNA follows: TGTGCCAGTAGTACGGACAGGTCCTACGAGCAGTACTTC. The full variable domain, with the rest looked up from reference TRBV19 and TRBJ2-7, is DGGITQSPKYLFRKEGQNVTLSCEQNLNHDAMYWYRQDPGQGLRLIYYSQIVNDFQKGDIAEGYSVSREKKESFPLTVTSAQKNPTAFYLCASSTDRSYEQYFGPGTRLTVT.

V gene TRBV7-9 combines with J gene TRBJ1-5; D is undetermined. Germline CDR1 is SEHNR and CDR2 is FQNEAQ (reference sequence). Trimming removed 1 base from V and 15 bases from J, with 13 bases in between. The CDR3 contains 12 residues. Here the CDR3 reads CASSLDFGPGHF. The CDR3 region has the DNA TGTGCCAGCAGCTTAGACTTCGGACCGGGGCATTTT.

The rearrangement links TRBV5-4 to TRBJ2-3; D ambiguous. The CDR3 has 13 amino acids. Germline assignment: CDR1 SGHNT and CDR2 YYREEE (reference sequence). The ends were cut back, 7 bases at V and 0 bases at J, with 9 bases in the middle. CDR3 DNA sequence: TGTGCCAGCGGCCCAAAAAGCACAGATACGCAGTATTTT. The encoded protein is CASGPKSTDTQYF.

V and J are TRBV29-1 and TRBJ2-7; TRBD1 agrees at 7 bases. CDR1 and CDR2 (germline): SQVTM, ANQGSEA. This CDR3 spans 12 amino acids. V lost 5 bases to trimming and J lost 4 bases; unmatched junction nucleotides: 5. The CDR3 here is CSVLTGVYEQYF. The CDR3 coding sequence is TGCAGCGTTCTCACAGGGGTTTACGAGCAGTACTTC.

This clone was seen once. The V gene is TRBV19, the J gene TRBJ1-1, with 7 bases fitting TRBD1. With 4 bases clipped from V and 4 bases from J, the junction kept 6 bases outside the gene matches. Germline CDR1 reads LNHDA; CDR2 reads SQIVND (reference sequence). The length of the CDR3 is 14 residues. CDR3 region: CASSNSRDSTEAFF. The DNA for the CDR3 is TGTGCCAGTAGTAACTCCCGGGACAGCACTGAAGCTTTCTTT.

The chain links TRBV30 to TRBJ1-2, with D possibly TRBD1 on 5 matching bases. The CDR3 runs 12 residues. With 5 bases removed from V and 3 bases from J, the gap between germline ends came to 10 bases. Germline V gene data show CDR1 as GTSNPN and CDR2 as SVGIG (reference sequence). The CDR3 reads CAWVSGYYGYTF. The CDR3 DNA follows: TGTGCCTGGGTATCAGGGTACTATGGCTACACCTTC.

The chain employs TRBV2 and TRBJ2-5; D not certain. Per germline, CDR1 SNHLY and CDR2 FYNNEI. The ends were cut back, 4 bases at V and 7 bases at J, with 16 bases in the middle. CDR3 size: 14 residues. CDR3 DNA: TGTGCCAGCAGTGCATGGGCCACCGAAGGGACCCAGTACTTC. It yields the protein CASSAWATEGTQYF.

The chain is built from TRBV18 and TRBJ1-4; TRBD1 is a possible D gene (5 bases). CDR3 length: 13 residues. Germline assignment: CDR1 KGHSH and CDR2 LQKENI. V was cut by 5 bases and J by 1 base, with 5 bases left in between. The CDR3 here is CASSGGTNEKLFF. CDR3 nucleotide sequence: TGTGCCAGCTCAGGGGGAACTAATGAAAAACTGTTTTTT.

The V and J genes are TRBV19 and TRBJ2-2; 9 positions match TRBD1. Trimming took 8 bases from V and 1 from J; bases not matched to a gene: 11. The CDR3 spans 17 residues. The germline gives CDR1 LNHDA, CDR2 SQIVND (reference sequence). The CDR3 loop reads CASGRTGVPKNTGELFF. CDR3 bases: TGTGCCAGTGGACGGACAGGGGTCCCAAAGAACACCGGGGAGCTGTTTTTT.